The 2 T cell receptor beta chains given below trace back to one sample, sequenced in a study of blood T cell repertoires in COVID-19. Sequenced by immunoSEQ multiplex PCR; TCRdb stores in-frame clones only, minus some. Of 150,000 to 200,000 clones listed, 60% to 85% were seen once; the top ten hold 17%. Sequenced input: peripheral blood. These receptors came from a man in his sixties with active or convalescent COVID-19.

The chain recombines TRBV6-5 with TRBJ1-5; the D gene is possibly TRBD1 (5 bases). Germline V gene lookup returns CDR1 MNHEY and CDR2 SVGAGI. The CDR3 length is 14 residues. V lost 8 bases and J 0 bases, leaving 11 bases between the germline ends. The CDR3 sequence: CASYGGPSNQPQHF. In DNA form, the CDR3 reads TGTGCCAGCTACGGGGGTCCTAGCAATCAGCCCCAGCATTTT.

The gene calls are TRBV12-3 or TRBV12-4 and TRBJ2-7; D unresolved. V was clipped by 2 bases and J by 5 bases, with 4 bases between them. CDR3 size: 11 residues. This CDR3 reads CASSLIDEQYF. The CDR3 bases are TGTGCCAGCAGTTTAATCGACGAGCAGTACTTC.